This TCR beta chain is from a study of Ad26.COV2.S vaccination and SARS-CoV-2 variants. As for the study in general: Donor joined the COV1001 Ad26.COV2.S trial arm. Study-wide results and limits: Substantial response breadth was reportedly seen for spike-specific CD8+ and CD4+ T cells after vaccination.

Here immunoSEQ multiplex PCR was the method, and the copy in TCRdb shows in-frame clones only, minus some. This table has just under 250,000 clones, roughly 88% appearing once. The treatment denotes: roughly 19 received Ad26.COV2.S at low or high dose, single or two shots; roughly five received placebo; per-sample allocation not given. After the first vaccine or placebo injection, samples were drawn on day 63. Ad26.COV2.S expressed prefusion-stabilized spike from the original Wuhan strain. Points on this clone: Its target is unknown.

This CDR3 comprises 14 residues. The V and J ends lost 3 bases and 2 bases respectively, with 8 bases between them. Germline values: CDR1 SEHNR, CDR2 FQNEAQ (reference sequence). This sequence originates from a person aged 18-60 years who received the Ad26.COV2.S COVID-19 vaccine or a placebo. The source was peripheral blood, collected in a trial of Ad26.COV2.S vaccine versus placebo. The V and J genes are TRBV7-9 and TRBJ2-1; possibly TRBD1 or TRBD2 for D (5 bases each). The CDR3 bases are TGTGCCAGCAGCTTCGGGGACCCCTACAATGAGCAGTTCTTC. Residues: CASSFGDPYNEQFF.